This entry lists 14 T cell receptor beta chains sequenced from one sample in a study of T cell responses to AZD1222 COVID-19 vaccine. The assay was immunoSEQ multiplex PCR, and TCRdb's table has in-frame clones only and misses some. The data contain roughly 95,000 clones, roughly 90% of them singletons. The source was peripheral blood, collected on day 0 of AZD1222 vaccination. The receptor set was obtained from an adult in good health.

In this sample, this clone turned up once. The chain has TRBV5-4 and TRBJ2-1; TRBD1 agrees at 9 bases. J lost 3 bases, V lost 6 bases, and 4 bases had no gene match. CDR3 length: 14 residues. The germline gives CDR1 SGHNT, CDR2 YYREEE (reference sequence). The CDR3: CASTGQGSYNEQFF. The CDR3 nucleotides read TGTGCCAGCACGGGACAGGGAAGCTACAATGAGCAGTTCTTC.

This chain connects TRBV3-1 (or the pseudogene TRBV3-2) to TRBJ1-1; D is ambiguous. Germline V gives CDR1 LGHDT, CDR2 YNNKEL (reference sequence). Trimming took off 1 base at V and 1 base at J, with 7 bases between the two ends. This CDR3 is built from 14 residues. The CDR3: CASSQVEGNTEAFF. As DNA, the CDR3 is TGTGCCAGCAGCCAAGTCGAGGGGAACACTGAAGCTTTCTTT.

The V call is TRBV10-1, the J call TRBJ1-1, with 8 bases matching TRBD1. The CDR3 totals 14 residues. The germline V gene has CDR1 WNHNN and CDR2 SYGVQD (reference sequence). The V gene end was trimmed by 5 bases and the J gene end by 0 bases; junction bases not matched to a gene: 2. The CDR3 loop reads CASSRTGMNTEAFF. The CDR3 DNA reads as TGCGCCAGCAGTCGGACAGGGATGAACACTGAAGCTTTCTTT.

This CDR3 is CASSLTPRLAGDNEQFF. As DNA, the CDR3 is TGTGCCAGCAGTTTAACTCCCCGTCTAGCGGGAGATAATGAGCAGTTCTTC. The rearrangement links TRBV28 to TRBJ2-1; 10 bases are a match to TRBD2. Germline CDR1 reads MDHEN; CDR2 reads SYDVKM. The CDR3 sequence is 17 residues long. J was trimmed by 7 bases and V by 2 bases; bases with no gene match: 11.

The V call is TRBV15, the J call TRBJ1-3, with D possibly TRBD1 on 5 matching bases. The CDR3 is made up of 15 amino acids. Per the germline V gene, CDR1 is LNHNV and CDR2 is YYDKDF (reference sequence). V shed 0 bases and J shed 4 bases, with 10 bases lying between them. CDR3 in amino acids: CATSREPGFGNTIYF. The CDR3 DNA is TGTGCCACCAGCAGAGAGCCAGGGTTCGGAAACACCATATATTTT.

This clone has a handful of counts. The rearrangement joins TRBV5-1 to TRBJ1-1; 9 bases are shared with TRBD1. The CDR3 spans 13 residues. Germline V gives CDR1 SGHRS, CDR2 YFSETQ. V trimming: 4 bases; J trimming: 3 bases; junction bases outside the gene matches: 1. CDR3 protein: CASSRQGDTEAFF. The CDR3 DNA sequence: TGCGCCAGCAGCCGACAGGGGGACACTGAAGCTTTCTTT.

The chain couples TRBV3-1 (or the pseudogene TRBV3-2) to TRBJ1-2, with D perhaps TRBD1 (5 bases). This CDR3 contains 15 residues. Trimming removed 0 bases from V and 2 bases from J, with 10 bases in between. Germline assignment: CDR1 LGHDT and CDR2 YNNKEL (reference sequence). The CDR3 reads CASSQDVQGNYGYTF. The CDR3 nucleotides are TGTGCCAGCAGCCAAGATGTCCAGGGCAACTATGGCTACACCTTC.

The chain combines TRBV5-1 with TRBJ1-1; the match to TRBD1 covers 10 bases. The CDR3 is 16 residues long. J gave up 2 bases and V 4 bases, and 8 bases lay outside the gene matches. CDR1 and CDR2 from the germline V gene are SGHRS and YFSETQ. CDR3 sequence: CASSPRDRGINTEAFF. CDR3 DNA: TGCGCCAGCAGCCCTCGGGACAGGGGCATAAACACTGAAGCTTTCTTT. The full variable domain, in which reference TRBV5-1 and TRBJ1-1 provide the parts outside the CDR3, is KAGVTQTPRYLIKTRGQQVTLSCSPISGHRSVSWYQQTPGQGLQFLFEYFSETQRNKGNFPGRFSGRQFSNSRSEMNVSTLELGDSALYLCASSPRDRGINTEAFFGQGTRLTVV.

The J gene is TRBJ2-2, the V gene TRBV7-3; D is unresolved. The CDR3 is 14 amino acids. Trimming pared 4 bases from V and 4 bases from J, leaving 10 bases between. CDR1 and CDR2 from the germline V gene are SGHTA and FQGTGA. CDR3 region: CASSSTPITGELFF. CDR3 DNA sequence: TGTGCCAGCAGCTCCACTCCCATCACCGGGGAGCTGTTTTTT.

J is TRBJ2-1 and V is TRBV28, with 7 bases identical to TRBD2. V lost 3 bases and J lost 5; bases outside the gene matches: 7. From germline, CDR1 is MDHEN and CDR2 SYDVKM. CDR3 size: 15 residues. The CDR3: CASSFWLAANNEQFF. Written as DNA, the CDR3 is TGTGCCAGCAGTTTCTGGCTAGCGGCAAACAATGAGCAGTTCTTC. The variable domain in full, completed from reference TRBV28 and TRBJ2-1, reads DVKVTQSSRYLVKRTGEKVFLECVQDMDHENMFWYRQDPGLGLRLIYFSYDVKMKEKGDIPEGYSVSREKKERFSLILESASTNQTSMYLCASSFWLAANNEQFFGPGTRLTVL.

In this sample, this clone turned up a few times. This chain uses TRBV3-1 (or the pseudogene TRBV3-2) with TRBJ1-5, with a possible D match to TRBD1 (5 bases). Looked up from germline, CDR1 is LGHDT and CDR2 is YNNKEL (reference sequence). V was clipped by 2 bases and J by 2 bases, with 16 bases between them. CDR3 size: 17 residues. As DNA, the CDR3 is TGTGCCAGCAGCCAAATAGGGCCCGGAGGGGGCAATCAGCCCCAGCATTTT. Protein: CASSQIGPGGGNQPQHF.

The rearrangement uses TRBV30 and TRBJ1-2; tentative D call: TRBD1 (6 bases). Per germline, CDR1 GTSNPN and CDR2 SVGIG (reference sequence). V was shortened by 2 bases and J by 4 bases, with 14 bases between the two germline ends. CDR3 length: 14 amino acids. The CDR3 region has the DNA TGTGCCTGGAGTAGGGCAGGGGCGTTCTATGGCTACACCTTC. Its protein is CAWSRAGAFYGYTF.

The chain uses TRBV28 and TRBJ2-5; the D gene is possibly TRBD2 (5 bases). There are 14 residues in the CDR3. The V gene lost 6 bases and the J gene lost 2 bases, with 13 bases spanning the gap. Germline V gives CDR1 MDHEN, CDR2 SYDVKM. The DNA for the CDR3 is TGTGCCAGCAGGGAGGCTTTACTTCAAGAGACCCAGTACTTC. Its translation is CASREALLQETQYF.

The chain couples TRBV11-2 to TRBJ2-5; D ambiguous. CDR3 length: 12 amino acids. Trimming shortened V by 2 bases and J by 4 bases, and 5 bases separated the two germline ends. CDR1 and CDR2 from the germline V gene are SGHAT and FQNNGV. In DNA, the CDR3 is TGTGCCAGCAGCTTACACCGAGAGACCCAGTACTTC. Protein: CASSLHRETQYF. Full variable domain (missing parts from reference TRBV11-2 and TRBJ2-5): EAGVAQSPRYKIIEKRQSVAFWCNPISGHATLYWYQQILGQGPKLLIQFQNNGVVDDSQLPKDRFSAERLKGVDSTLKIQPAKLEDSAVYLCASSLHRETQYFGPGTRLLVL.